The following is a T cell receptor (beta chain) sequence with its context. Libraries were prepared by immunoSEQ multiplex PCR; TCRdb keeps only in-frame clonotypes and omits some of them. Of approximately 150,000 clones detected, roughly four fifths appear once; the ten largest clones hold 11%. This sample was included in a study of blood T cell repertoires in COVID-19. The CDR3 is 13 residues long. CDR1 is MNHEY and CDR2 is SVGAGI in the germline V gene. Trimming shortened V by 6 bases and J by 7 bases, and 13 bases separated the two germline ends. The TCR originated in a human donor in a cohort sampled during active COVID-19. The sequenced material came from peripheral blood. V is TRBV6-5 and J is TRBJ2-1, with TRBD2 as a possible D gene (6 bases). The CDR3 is CASRPGTQNEQFF. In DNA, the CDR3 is TGTGCCAGCAGACCTGGGACTCAAAATGAGCAGTTCTTC.